This T cell receptor (beta chain) was obtained from a study of blood T cell repertoires in COVID-19. Across the whole study: Samples came from the United States, Italy and Spain, spanning acute and convalescent COVID-19. From T cells, B-cell-depleted T cells, or PBMCs came the material, which was cDNA or gDNA.

Per the original methods: Reference gene primer amplification yielded estimated nucleated cell counts. Assay: immunoSEQ multiplex PCR; the TCRdb copy retains only in-frame clones and omits some. V and J calls plus clone size are reproduced from that table; the DNA served to infer D and trimming. Among approximately 200,000 clones, 70% to 85% were seen once, and the ten largest hold 6.9%. Trimming removed 3 bases from V and 0 bases from J, with 18 bases in between. This CDR3 has 18 residues. Germline values: CDR1 MNHEY, CDR2 SMNVEV (reference sequence). The chain recombines TRBV27 with TRBJ1-5; perhaps TRBD1 as D (6 bases). The receptor was derived from a human donor with acute or convalescent COVID-19. The donor label of this sample is uncertain. Sequencing was done on a sample of peripheral blood. The CDR3 region is CASSFKRGGSLSNQPQHF. The CDR3 DNA is TGTGCCAGCAGTTTTAAAAGGGGGGGGTCCCTTAGCAATCAGCCCCAGCATTTT.